This is a list of T cell receptor beta chains from one sample in a study of technical replicates of blood from a handful of donors. Some clones are missing from TCRdb's copy, which holds only in-frame ones; the method was immunoSEQ multiplex PCR. The repertoire consists of around 50,000 clones, with 90% to 95% occurring once and the leading ten covering over 0.2%. Material for sequencing was T cells isolated from PBMCs. The receptors originated from a human donor in good health. CDR3s include the opening cysteine and the closing phenylalanine or tryptophan. Fields, in order: J gene, V gene, D gene, clone size, CDR3 DNA, CDR3 protein. A D gene is named only where the DNA matches it firmly. Clone size is shown for a subset of rows, as once, few, many or a class of expanded clone.

J gene: TRBJ2-1
V gene: TRBV29-1
D gene: TRBD2
clone size: .
CDR3 DNA: TGCAGCGTTGAGGGACTAGCGGGAGGGCTGGATGAGCAGTTCTTC
CDR3 protein: CSVEGLAGGLDEQFF

J gene: TRBJ2-7
V gene: TRBV7-9
D gene: TRBD2
clone size: once
CDR3 DNA: TGTGCCAGCAGCTTACTAGCGGGAGAGCCCTACTTC
CDR3 protein: CASSLLAGEPYF

J gene: TRBJ2-4
V gene: TRBV10-3
D gene: TRBD1
clone size: .
CDR3 DNA: TGTGCCATCAGTGAGTCGAGGGACAGGGGAAACATTCAGTACTTC
CDR3 protein: CAISESRDRGNIQYF

J gene: TRBJ1-1
V gene: TRBV28
D gene: .
clone size: once
CDR3 DNA: TGTGCCAGCATCGACAGGACTAGAAACACTGAAGCTTTCTTT
CDR3 protein: CASIDRTRNTEAFF

J gene: TRBJ2-6
V gene: TRBV28
D gene: TRBD2
clone size: .
CDR3 DNA: TGTGCCAGCAGTTTAGTAAGGCGGGAGGGCCCGTCGAGCTCTGGGGCCAACGTCCTGACTTTC
CDR3 protein: CASSLVRREGPSSSGANVLTF

J gene: TRBJ2-1
V gene: TRBV29-1
D gene: .
clone size: .
CDR3 DNA: TGCAGTTCTATGAGCTCCTACAATGAGCAGTTCTTC
CDR3 protein: CSSMSSYNEQFF

J gene: TRBJ2-3
V gene: TRBV7-8
D gene: TRBD2
clone size: .
CDR3 DNA: TGTGCCAGCAGCTTACGTGGGAGCGGGATAGATACGCAGTATTTT
CDR3 protein: CASSLRGSGIDTQYF

J gene: TRBJ2-3
V gene: TRBV5-1
D gene: .
clone size: .
CDR3 DNA: TGCGCCAGCAGCGCGAACTCAGATACGCAGTATTTT
CDR3 protein: CASSANSDTQYF

J gene: TRBJ1-5
V gene: TRBV10-3
D gene: .
clone size: .
CDR3 DNA: TGTGCCATCAGTGAGTCCCAGGGTGGGGAGCCCCAGCATTTT
CDR3 protein: CAISESQGGEPQHF

J gene: TRBJ2-3
V gene: TRBV10-3
D gene: TRBD1
clone size: .
CDR3 DNA: TGTGCCATCAGAGAACAGGGGTCCGGCGCAGATACGCAGTATTTT
CDR3 protein: CAIREQGSGADTQYF

J gene: TRBJ2-7
V gene: TRBV20-1
D gene: .
clone size: .
CDR3 DNA: TGCAGTGCTATGGGGAGGCGCGAGCAGTACTTC
CDR3 protein: CSAMGRREQYF

J gene: TRBJ1-1
V gene: TRBV6-5
D gene: .
clone size: .
CDR3 DNA: TGTGCCAGCAGTTACAGGCAGGCCCGGTGGACTGAAGCTTTCTTT
CDR3 protein: CASSYRQARWTEAFF

J gene: TRBJ2-1
V gene: TRBV10-2
D gene: TRBD2
clone size: .
CDR3 DNA: TGCGCCAGCAGTTTCGCCGGGAGGGCCACCCCCGAGCAGTTCTTC
CDR3 protein: CASSFAGRATPEQFF

J gene: TRBJ2-3
V gene: TRBV7-9
D gene: TRBD1
clone size: .
CDR3 DNA: TGTGCCACGAACAGGGGCACTACAGATACGCAGTATTTT
CDR3 protein: CATNRGTTDTQYF

J gene: TRBJ2-7
V gene: TRBV28
D gene: .
clone size: once
CDR3 DNA: TGTGCCAGCAGTTTGGGCAGGGCCTACGAGCAGTACTTC
CDR3 protein: CASSLGRAYEQYF

J gene: TRBJ1-1
V gene: TRBV29-1
D gene: TRBD1
clone size: .
CDR3 DNA: TGCAGCGTGGGGAGGGACAGGGGTGAAGCTTTCTTT
CDR3 protein: CSVGRDRGEAFF

J gene: TRBJ2-1
V gene: TRBV14
D gene: .
clone size: .
CDR3 DNA: TGTGCCAGCAGCCAAGTAAGCCTCATCTCCTACAATGAGCAGTTCTTC
CDR3 protein: CASSQVSLISYNEQFF

J gene: TRBJ2-2
V gene: TRBV10-3
D gene: TRBD2
clone size: .
CDR3 DNA: TGTGCCATCAGTGCCCGGACTAGCGGAACGAACACCGGGGAGCTGTTTTTT
CDR3 protein: CAISARTSGTNTGELFF

J gene: TRBJ2-7
V gene: TRBV28
D gene: .
clone size: once
CDR3 DNA: TGTGCCAGCAGGCATAGCGTCTACGAGCAGTACTTC
CDR3 protein: CASRHSVYEQYF

J gene: TRBJ1-2
V gene: TRBV14
D gene: TRBD1
clone size: .
CDR3 DNA: TGTGCCAGCAGCCCAGGGGGTGGCTATGGCTACACCTTC
CDR3 protein: CASSPGGGYGYTF

J gene: TRBJ1-2
V gene: TRBV5-1
D gene: .
clone size: .
CDR3 DNA: TGCGCCAGCAGCTTGGTGGCGGCAGAGGATGGCTACACCTTC
CDR3 protein: CASSLVAAEDGYTF

J gene: TRBJ2-7
V gene: TRBV5-1
D gene: TRBD1
clone size: .
CDR3 DNA: TGCGCCAGCGGGCGGGACAGGGGCCACGAGCAGTACTTC
CDR3 protein: CASGRDRGHEQYF

J gene: TRBJ2-3
V gene: TRBV29-1
D gene: .
clone size: .
CDR3 DNA: TGCAGCGTTTTGGTCGGGCGGGGAAGCACAGATACGCAGTATTTT
CDR3 protein: CSVLVGRGSTDTQYF

J gene: TRBJ1-5
V gene: TRBV6-9
D gene: .
clone size: .
CDR3 DNA: TGTGCCAGCAGTTATGAGGCCGCGGGGCAGCCCCAGCATTTT
CDR3 protein: CASSYEAAGQPQHF

J gene: TRBJ2-5
V gene: TRBV28
D gene: TRBD2
clone size: .
CDR3 DNA: TGTGCCACCGTTAGCGGGAGGGCCAGTTGGTGGCAAGAGACCCAGTACTTC
CDR3 protein: CATVSGRASWWQETQYF

J gene: TRBJ2-3
V gene: TRBV5-1
D gene: TRBD2
clone size: once
CDR3 DNA: TGCGCCAGCAGGAAGGGGACTAGCGTATTTTCAGATACGCAGTATTTT
CDR3 protein: CASRKGTSVFSDTQYF

J gene: TRBJ2-2
V gene: TRBV5-1
D gene: TRBD2
clone size: .
CDR3 DNA: TGCGCCAGCAGCTCAAAGCTTACTAGCGGGAGTTGGACCGGGGAGCTGTTTTTT
CDR3 protein: CASSSKLTSGSWTGELFF

J gene: TRBJ2-7
V gene: TRBV5-1
D gene: .
clone size: .
CDR3 DNA: TGCGCCAGCCGGACATACAGAACCGAAGGTTACCCCTCCTACGAGCAGTACTTC
CDR3 protein: CASRTYRTEGYPSYEQYF

J gene: TRBJ1-5
V gene: TRBV28
D gene: TRBD1
clone size: few
CDR3 DNA: TGTGCCAGCAGTCGGGGGACAGCGCAAAATCAGCCCCAGCATTTT
CDR3 protein: CASSRGTAQNQPQHF

J gene: TRBJ1-2
V gene: TRBV7-9
D gene: .
clone size: .
CDR3 DNA: TGTGCCAGCAGCTTAGGGGCAGGGTACGGCTATGGCTACACCTTC
CDR3 protein: CASSLGAGYGYGYTF

J gene: TRBJ1-1
V gene: TRBV7-6
D gene: .
clone size: .
CDR3 DNA: TGTGCCAGCAGCTTAGCGGGGAGGGCTGAAGCTTTCTTT
CDR3 protein: CASSLAGRAEAFF

J gene: TRBJ1-5
V gene: TRBV12-5
D gene: TRBD1
clone size: .
CDR3 DNA: TGTGCTAGTGGTTTGGTACAGTCGGGACAGGGGGACCATCAGCCCCAGCATTTT
CDR3 protein: CASGLVQSGQGDHQPQHF

J gene: TRBJ1-1
V gene: TRBV18
D gene: TRBD1
clone size: few
CDR3 DNA: TGTGCCAGCTCACCAACAGGGGGTAAGAACACTGAAGCTTTCTTT
CDR3 protein: CASSPTGGKNTEAFF

J gene: TRBJ2-7
V gene: TRBV7-9
D gene: .
clone size: .
CDR3 DNA: TGTGCCAGCAGCTTAGAAGGACTTACAGTCTACGAGCAGTACTTC
CDR3 protein: CASSLEGLTVYEQYF

J gene: TRBJ1-4
V gene: TRBV11-2
D gene: TRBD1
clone size: .
CDR3 DNA: TGTGCCAGCTATACAGGGGAATTCATGGGGAATGAAAAACTGTTTTTT
CDR3 protein: CASYTGEFMGNEKLFF

J gene: TRBJ2-5
V gene: TRBV5-1
D gene: .
clone size: .
CDR3 DNA: TGCGCCAGCAGCTCGCCGGAGTTTAGCGAACAAGAGACCCAGTACTTC
CDR3 protein: CASSSPEFSEQETQYF

J gene: TRBJ1-4
V gene: TRBV7-9
D gene: .
clone size: .
CDR3 DNA: TGTGCCAGCAGCCTAGAGGCACAGTTGGGTGAAAAACTGTTTTTT
CDR3 protein: CASSLEAQLGEKLFF

J gene: TRBJ2-7
V gene: TRBV5-5
D gene: .
clone size: .
CDR3 DNA: TGTGCCAGCAGCGGGTGGCCGGACAGTTCCTACGAGCAGTACTTC
CDR3 protein: CASSGWPDSSYEQYF

J gene: TRBJ2-1
V gene: TRBV20-1
D gene: TRBD2
clone size: .
CDR3 DNA: TGCAGTGCTCCTCTAGCGGGGTTCCTGTTCTTC
CDR3 protein: CSAPLAGFLFF

J gene: TRBJ2-5
V gene: TRBV7-6
D gene: .
clone size: few
CDR3 DNA: TGTGCCAGCAGCTTAGCGAGCTTGGGGGCCGTGCGGGAGACCCAGTACTTC
CDR3 protein: CASSLASLGAVRETQYF

J gene: TRBJ2-3
V gene: TRBV5-4
D gene: TRBD2
clone size: .
CDR3 DNA: TGTGCCAGCAGCTTGGAGGGACTACCAGATACGCAGTATTTT
CDR3 protein: CASSLEGLPDTQYF

J gene: TRBJ1-1
V gene: TRBV5-4
D gene: TRBD1
clone size: .
CDR3 DNA: TGTGCCAGCAGCCTGGACAGGGGGGGCCCTGAAGCTTTCTTT
CDR3 protein: CASSLDRGGPEAFF

J gene: TRBJ1-2
V gene: TRBV15
D gene: .
clone size: .
CDR3 DNA: TGTGCCACCAGCAGTATAGTGATTGGCTACACCTTC
CDR3 protein: CATSSIVIGYTF

J gene: TRBJ1-5
V gene: TRBV10-1
D gene: TRBD1
clone size: .
CDR3 DNA: TGCGCCAGCTCCCGAGACAGGGACGATCAGCCCCAGCATTTT
CDR3 protein: CASSRDRDDQPQHF

J gene: TRBJ2-6
V gene: TRBV9
D gene: .
clone size: .
CDR3 DNA: TGTGCCAGCCTTCCGGGACACGGCTACTCTGGGGCCAACGTCCTGACTTTC
CDR3 protein: CASLPGHGYSGANVLTF

J gene: TRBJ1-6
V gene: TRBV7-9
D gene: .
clone size: .
CDR3 DNA: TGTGCCAGCAGCTTGACAGTGAATTCACCCCTCCACTTT
CDR3 protein: CASSLTVNSPLHF

J gene: TRBJ1-1
V gene: TRBV9
D gene: .
clone size: .
CDR3 DNA: TGTGCCAGCAGCGTAGAAGAGGCAAACACTGAAGCTTTCTTT
CDR3 protein: CASSVEEANTEAFF

J gene: TRBJ2-5
V gene: TRBV19
D gene: TRBD1
clone size: .
CDR3 DNA: TGTGCCAGTAGTCCCGGGACAGGGCTAGAGACCCAGTACTTC
CDR3 protein: CASSPGTGLETQYF

J gene: TRBJ2-2
V gene: TRBV5-1
D gene: .
clone size: .
CDR3 DNA: TGCGCCAGCAGCTTACTGGGGGCACTGGATAACGGGGAGCTGTTTTTT
CDR3 protein: CASSLLGALDNGELFF

J gene: TRBJ1-1
V gene: TRBV11-3
D gene: TRBD1
clone size: .
CDR3 DNA: TGTGCCAGCAGCGCTGACAGGGTGAACACTGAAGCTTTCTTT
CDR3 protein: CASSADRVNTEAFF

J gene: TRBJ2-7
V gene: TRBV18
D gene: TRBD1
clone size: .
CDR3 DNA: TGTGCCAGCTCACCAAGGACAGGGGGAGAATACGAGCAGTACTTC
CDR3 protein: CASSPRTGGEYEQYF